This T cell receptor (beta chain) appears in the sequencing data of a study of identical twins. Notes on the study in general: There was an excess of low generation probability in the out-of-frame alpha sequences that twins shared. The study found that models underestimated out-of-frame TCR alpha sharing in monozygotic twins.

This CDR3 is built from 14 residues. Germline V gene lookup returns CDR1 ENHRY and CDR2 SYGVKD. Trimming left V 6 bases short and J 4 bases short, with 15 bases between. Each CDR3 protein gets one entry after TCRdb re-called the 5' RACE reads with MiXCR. Among around 690,000 distinct CDR3 sequences, 20% to 25% were seen once, and the ten largest hold approximately 4.5%. This clonotype was seen a few times. Its specificity is unknown. The sample also formed part of further work on T cells expressing NK-cell markers. That source reports: These same clonotypes (in several donors) also led the CD3+CD56-NKG2C+ fraction.

The genes are TRBV10-3 and TRBJ2-5, with D possibly matching TRBD2 (6 bases). Sequences were obtained from PBMCs. The receptor's source is a woman aged 18-35 years in good health. The CDR3 loop is CAIRASVGGETQYF. CDR3 nucleotides: TGTGCCATCAGGGCAAGTGTGGGAGGAGAGACCCAGTACTTC.